This TCR beta chain was sequenced during a study of T-cell memory formation after mild COVID-19. For the study at large: TCR clusters showed largely donor specificity.

TCRdb fed the 5' RACE reads into MiXCR, producing one record per CDR3 protein. The sample has about 400,000 distinct CDR3 sequences; 20% to 25% are singletons. V was cut by 3 bases and J by 0 bases, with 9 bases left in between. The CDR3 sequence is 16 residues long. This sequence joins TRBV12-3 or TRBV12-4 and TRBJ2-6; D is unclear. This clonotype was sampled from an adult woman who had mild COVID-19 (a few samples of this study predate the infection). Cell type and time point are not known. The sample comprised PBMCs or a T cell subset sorted from them (not recorded which). The CDR3 protein is CASSFFGHSGANVLTF. The DNA of the CDR3 is TGTGCCAGCAGTTTTTTCGGGCACTCTGGGGCCAACGTCCTGACTTTC.